The rows below give T cell receptor beta chains drawn from one sample of a study of OX40 agonist ivuxolimab in advanced cancers. Produced via immunoSEQ multiplex PCR; TCRdb's table is partial and in-frame only. This table holds around 62,000 clones, roughly nine tenths found once. This sample comprised CD4+ or CD8+ T cells sorted from blood, obtained in a trial of the OX40 agonist ivuxolimab. These receptors all stem from an adult with an advanced solid tumor such as melanoma, head and neck, liver or kidney cancer. Each CDR3 is given with its conserved first and last residue. A D gene is named only where the DNA matches it firmly. Not all rows give a size; the values are once, few, many and, for expanded clones, a class.

TRBJ2-1 | - | 15 | TRBV7-3 | - | TGTGCCAGCAGCTTATCCAGCGGCTTTTACAATGAGCAGTTCTTC | CASSLSSGFYNEQFF
TRBJ1-2 | - | 15 | TRBV6-7 | - | TGTGCCAGCATATCCCCCCGGACGTCGTTGGGCGGCTACACCTTC | CASISPRTSLGGYTF
TRBJ2-1 | TRBD2 | 15 | TRBV7-2 | once | TGTGCCAGCAGCTCCACTAGCGGGTCCTACAATGAGCAGTTCTTC | CASSSTSGSYNEQFF
TRBJ1-2 | TRBD1 | 14 | TRBV6-6 | - | TGTGCCAGCGGGGGCTTAGACAGGGGTGGTGGCTACACCTTC | CASGGLDRGGGYTF
TRBJ1-4 | - | 14 | TRBV27 | - | TGTGCCAGCAGTTTATCCGGGCAAAATGAAAAACTGTTTTTT | CASSLSGQNEKLFF
TRBJ2-3 | TRBD2 | 15 | TRBV5-1 | - | TGCGCCAGCAGCTTGGAAGGGACTAGCGGGAGCACGCAGTATTTT | CASSLEGTSGSTQYF
TRBJ1-1 | - | 12 | TRBV6-5 | - | TGTGCCAGCAGTTTCCTGACCGGGGCGGCTTTCTTT | CASSFLTGAAFF
TRBJ2-7 | TRBD2 | 14 | TRBV7-9 | - | TGTGCCAGCAGCTTATCCAGACTAGCAATCGAGCAGTACTTC | CASSLSRLAIEQYF
TRBJ2-7 | TRBD1 | 12 | TRBV6-5 | - | TGTGCCAGTTGGGACAGCCCCTACGAGCAGTACTTC | CASWDSPYEQYF
TRBJ2-2 | TRBD2 | 15 | TRBV4-1 | - | TGCGCCAGCAGCCGGCGGGAGGGCCTCACCGGGGAGCTGTTTTTT | CASSRREGLTGELFF
TRBJ2-2 | - | 17 | TRBV28 | - | TGTGCCAGCAGTTTAGGTAGCGCGGGACCCCTCACCGGGGAGCTGTTTTTT | CASSLGSAGPLTGELFF
TRBJ2-7 | TRBD2 | 15 | TRBV5-4 | - | TGTGCCAGCAGCAGGCGTAGCGGGAGCTCCTACGAGCAGTACTTC | CASSRRSGSSYEQYF
TRBJ2-1 | TRBD2 | 18 | TRBV10-1 | - | TGCGCCAGCAGTGACCCAGCGGGAGGTAGGAGCTCCTACAATGAGCAGTTCTTC | CASSDPAGGRSSYNEQFF
TRBJ2-6 | - | 13 | TRBV7-8 | - | TGTGCCAGCAGCTTAGGGACCTCTAACGTCCTGACTTTC | CASSLGTSNVLTF
TRBJ1-2 | - | 13 | TRBV29-1 | - | TGCAGCGTTAATGTCGGGTTCAACTATGGCTACACCTTC | CSVNVGFNYGYTF
TRBJ2-7 | - | 14 | TRBV7-6 | - | TGTGCCAGCAGCGCCGGCCGGCCAGGGGACGAGCAGTACTTC | CASSAGRPGDEQYF
TRBJ2-7 | - | 13 | TRBV28 | - | TGTGCCAGCAACCGCTTAGACAGGTACGAGCAGTACTTC | CASNRLDRYEQYF
TRBJ1-1 | TRBD1 | 15 | TRBV5-1 | once | TGCGCCAGCAGCCTGCAGGGGGTTACGAACACTGAAGCTTTCTTT | CASSLQGVTNTEAFF
TRBJ2-7 | TRBD2 | 15 | TRBV7-9 | - | TGTGCCAGCAACCCCCAGCGGGAGAGATCCTACGAGCAGTACTTC | CASNPQRERSYEQYF
TRBJ2-1 | TRBD2 | 17 | TRBV25-1 | - | TGTGCCAGCAGTGAACCCCTCCGCGGGAGGTGGTACAATGAGCAGTTCTTC | CASSEPLRGRWYNEQFF
TRBJ2-7 | - | 14 | TRBV5-6 | once | TGTGCCAGCAGCTTTGTGGGCAGCGCCTACGAGCAGTACTTC | CASSFVGSAYEQYF
TRBJ2-1 | - | 11 | TRBV12-5 | - | TGTGCTAGTGCCTCTTGGAATGAGCAGTTCTTC | CASASWNEQFF
TRBJ2-7 | TRBD1 | 13 | TRBV30 | few | TGTGCCTGGAGCAGACAGGGAACCTACGAGCAGTACTTC | CAWSRQGTYEQYF
TRBJ2-5 | TRBD2 | 14 | TRBV2 | - | TGTGCCAGCAGTAGCGCGGGAGGCGGGGAGACCCAGTACTTC | CASSSAGGGETQYF
TRBJ1-5 | - | 13 | TRBV7-2 | few | TGTGCCAGCACCCCGTTCGGTAATCAGCCCCAGCATTTT | CASTPFGNQPQHF
TRBJ1-1 | TRBD1 | 15 | TRBV4-3 | - | TGCGCCAGCAGCCAAGATGGGACAGGAGGGACTGAAGCTTTCTTT | CASSQDGTGGTEAFF
TRBJ1-1 | - | 16 | TRBV14 | once | TGTGCCAGCAGCCAAGATTTGAGACAAGAGAACACTGAAGCTTTCTTT | CASSQDLRQENTEAFF
TRBJ2-3 | - | 13 | TRBV4-1 | - | TGCGCCAGCAGCCAAGTTACTTCGGGGAGCGGTTATTTT | CASSQVTSGSGYF
TRBJ1-1 | TRBD1 | 14 | TRBV27 | - | TGTGCCAGCAGTCCAAGACAGGGGTATATCGAAGCTTTCTTT | CASSPRQGYIEAFF
TRBJ1-2 | - | 17 | TRBV10-3 | few | TGTGCCATCAGTGGGGGGCTCCGACTTTCTTCTAACTATGGCTACACCTTC | CAISGGLRLSSNYGYTF
TRBJ2-1 | - | 12 | TRBV29-1 | - | TGCAGCGTTGAAGAGGGGTTATGGGAGCAGTTCTTC | CSVEEGLWEQFF
TRBJ2-5 | - | 15 | TRBV28 | - | TGTGCCAGCAGTCCCGTGAGGGCCCACCAAGAGACCCAGTACTTC | CASSPVRAHQETQYF
TRBJ2-7 | - | 12 | TRBV28 | - | TGTGCCAGCAGTTTGTTGGGGCGGGAGCAGTACTTC | CASSLLGREQYF
TRBJ2-7 | - | 14 | TRBV7-9 | - | TGTGCCAGCAGCTTAGCACTATATAGATACGAGCAGTACTTC | CASSLALYRYEQYF
TRBJ1-1 | - | 16 | TRBV4-3 | - | TGCGCCAGCAGCCAAGACGGGGGCGAAGCCAACACTGAAGCTTTCTTT | CASSQDGGEANTEAFF
TRBJ1-4 | - | 15 | TRBV6-6 | - | TGTGCCAGCAGTCCCCCCAGGGCAACTAATGAAAAACTGTTTTTT | CASSPPRATNEKLFF
TRBJ1-5 | - | 13 | TRBV28 | once | TGTGCCAGCAGTACCCTACGGTTTCAGCCCCAGCATTTT | CASSTLRFQPQHF
TRBJ1-1 | - | 14 | TRBV11-2 | - | TGTGCCAGCTCTGGTATGAGGGGAAAGTCTGAAGCTTTCTTT | CASSGMRGKSEAFF
TRBJ1-4 | - | 16 | TRBV18 | - | TGTGCCAGCTCACCCTCTCTCCAAGGACTGGATGAAAAACTGTTTTTT | CASSPSLQGLDEKLFF
TRBJ1-5 | - | 14 | TRBV2 | - | TGTGCCAGCAGTGGGTTGTATAGCAATCAGCCCCAGCATTTT | CASSGLYSNQPQHF
TRBJ1-3 | - | 16 | TRBV25-1 | - | TGTGCCAGCAGTAAGACAGTTGAATTGTCTGGAAACACCATATATTTT | CASSKTVELSGNTIYF
TRBJ2-2 | - | 12 | TRBV28 | - | TGTGCCAGCAGTTTTAACACCGGGGAGCTGTTTTTT | CASSFNTGELFF
TRBJ1-1 | - | 16 | TRBV4-1 | - | TGCGCCAGCAGCCAAGAAGGCCAGCCCCCGATTTCGGAAGCTTTCTTT | CASSQEGQPPISEAFF
TRBJ1-3 | - | 16 | TRBV7-6 | - | TGTGCCAGCAGCTTCAGATACAGGGAAGCTGGAAACACCATATATTTT | CASSFRYREAGNTIYF